The rows below give T cell receptor beta chains drawn from one sample of a study of response to subunit inactivated influenza vaccine. TCRdb re-called the RT-PCR reads with MiXCR, one entry per CDR3 protein. In the table there are hundreds of thousands of distinct CDR3 sequences, around 11% of which are singletons. The data were also submitted as part of a second study, on T cells expressing NK-cell markers.

Here the sequenced sample was PBMCs from blood, taken on the day of vaccination. The source of these receptors is a man aged 50 to 60 who received an inactivated influenza vaccine. CDR3s include the opening cysteine and the closing phenylalanine or tryptophan.

V gene	CDR3 protein
TRBV27	CASSLWAAGGPGNEQFF
TRBV6-1	CASKEYSASTDTQYF
TRBV4-3	CASSQELAGGLLNEQFF
TRBV2	CARVRLAGDEQYF
TRBV12-3/TRBV12-4	CASSFPGGPGELFF
TRBV4-2	CASSRGTGGYNGELFF
TRBV21-1	CASSNLGGCHQPQHF
TRBV5-1	CASSLGFGRTEYNSPLHF
TRBV4-1	CASSNRRNTEAFF
TRBV6-5	CASSYSKRWKNTGELFF
TRBV7-8	CASSLLQTSGRANTGELFF
TRBV5-1	CASSLTWVTDTQYF
TRBV10-3	CAISRQREATDTQYF
TRBV2	CASSGLAGGLAKNIQYF
TRBV4-2	CASSQGQGPPYEQYF
TRBV11-2	CASSPLGTGGRTGELFF
TRBV28	CASSFMTPGYGYTF
TRBV7-9	CASSPVTDSHNEQFF
TRBV4-1	CASSQFSGETQYF
TRBV29-1	CSVEGQQGGETQYF
TRBV20-1	CSARVWDGGEAFF
TRBV12-3/TRBV12-4	CASSSRRGILAGELFF
TRBV5-1	CASSLGPDYGTEAFF
TRBV6-2/TRBV6-3	CASSYAMLRGDEQFF
TRBV12-3/TRBV12-4	CASSFGGKSSYEQYF
TRBV20-1	CSASTGGGYGYTF
TRBV20-1	CSASRVINEQFF
TRBV5-1	CASSLDRDTEAFF
TRBV5-6	CASSLGLDYNEQFF
TRBV30	CAWSGTGVEQYF
TRBV10-2	CASSELGRTGELFF
TRBV28	CASIRNSGANVLTF
TRBV28	CASIPPGGGAYTGELFF
TRBV3-1	CASKGAGEQYF
TRBV5-1	CASSLGTSHAQETQYF
TRBV5-1	CASSFEGGLLYEQYF
TRBV9	CASSVGQRGELFF
TRBV6-5	CASSYRTEYEQYF
TRBV7-2	CASSPGPNEKLFF
TRBV15	CATSSTGIAENSNQPQHF
TRBV6-2/TRBV6-3	CASGTWGNTEAFF
TRBV10-3	CAISDRGGYEQYF
TRBV7-2	CASSPRGVDTQYF
TRBV28	CASISSDGRGTGELFF
TRBV10-3	CAISESGSSPGSYNEQFF
TRBV28	CASSLLGQVLTYEQYF